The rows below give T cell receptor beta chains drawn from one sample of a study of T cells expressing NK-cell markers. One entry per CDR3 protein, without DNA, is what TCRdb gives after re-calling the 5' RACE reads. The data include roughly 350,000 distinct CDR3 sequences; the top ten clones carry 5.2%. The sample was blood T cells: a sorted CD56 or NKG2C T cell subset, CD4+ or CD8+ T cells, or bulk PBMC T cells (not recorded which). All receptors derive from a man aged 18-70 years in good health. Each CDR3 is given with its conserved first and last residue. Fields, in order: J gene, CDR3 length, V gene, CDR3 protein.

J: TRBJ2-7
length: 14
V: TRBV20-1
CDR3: CSALLRRLPYEQYF

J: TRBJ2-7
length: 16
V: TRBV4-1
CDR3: CASSQVVDAFSYEQYF

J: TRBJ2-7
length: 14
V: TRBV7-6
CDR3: CASSAPMTGAEQYF

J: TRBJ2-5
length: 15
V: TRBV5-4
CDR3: CATRPTSGLPETQYF

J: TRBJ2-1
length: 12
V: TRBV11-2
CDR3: CASSKGIRTQFF

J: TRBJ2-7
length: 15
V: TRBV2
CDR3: CASRQPGLELREQYF

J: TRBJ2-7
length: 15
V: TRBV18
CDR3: CASSTTGTKPPGEYF

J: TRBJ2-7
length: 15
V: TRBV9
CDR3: CASSVDPVGDTEQYF

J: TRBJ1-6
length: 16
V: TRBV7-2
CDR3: CASSLEGGAWGSPLHF

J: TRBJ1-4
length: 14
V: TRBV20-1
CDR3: CSARDSRGGEKLFF

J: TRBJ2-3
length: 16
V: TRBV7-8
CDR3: CASSLVTASSTDTQYF

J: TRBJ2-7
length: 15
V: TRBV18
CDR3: CASSPRRETSYEQYF

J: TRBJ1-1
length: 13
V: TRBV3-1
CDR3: CASSQHGATEAFF

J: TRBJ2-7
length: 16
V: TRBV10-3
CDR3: CAISETGYGTGYEQYF

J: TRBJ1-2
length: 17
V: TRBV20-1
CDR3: CSARNRDRALQHYGYTF

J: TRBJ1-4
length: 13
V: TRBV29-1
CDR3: CSVWGGSNEKLFF

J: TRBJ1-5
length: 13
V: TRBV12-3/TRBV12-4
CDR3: CASTLHARGPQHF

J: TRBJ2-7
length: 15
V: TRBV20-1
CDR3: CSAMEMVRWSYEQYF

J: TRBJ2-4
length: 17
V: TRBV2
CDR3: CASSERVGHIAKNIQYF

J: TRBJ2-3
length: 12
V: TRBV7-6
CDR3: CASSDAGETQYF